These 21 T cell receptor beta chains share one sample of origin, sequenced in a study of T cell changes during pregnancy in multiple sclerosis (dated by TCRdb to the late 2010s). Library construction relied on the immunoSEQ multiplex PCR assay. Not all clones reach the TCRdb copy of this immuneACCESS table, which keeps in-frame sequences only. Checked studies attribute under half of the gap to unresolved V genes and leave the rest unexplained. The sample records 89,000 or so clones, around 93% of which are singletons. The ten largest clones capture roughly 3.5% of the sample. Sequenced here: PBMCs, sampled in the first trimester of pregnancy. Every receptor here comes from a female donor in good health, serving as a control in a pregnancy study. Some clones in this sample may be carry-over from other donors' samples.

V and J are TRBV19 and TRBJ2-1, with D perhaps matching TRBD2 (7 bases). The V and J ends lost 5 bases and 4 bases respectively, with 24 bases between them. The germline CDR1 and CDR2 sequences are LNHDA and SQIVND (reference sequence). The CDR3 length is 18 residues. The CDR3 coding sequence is TGTGCCAGTAGTGGGGGCCCAGCGGGGAGCATGGAGTACAATGAGCAGTTCTTC. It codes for CASSGGPAGSMEYNEQFF.

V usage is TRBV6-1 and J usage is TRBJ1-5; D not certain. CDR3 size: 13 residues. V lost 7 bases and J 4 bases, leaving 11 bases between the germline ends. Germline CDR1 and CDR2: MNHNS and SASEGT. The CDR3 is CASTEDWNQPQHF. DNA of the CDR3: TGTGCCAGCACCGAGGACTGGAATCAGCCCCAGCATTTT.

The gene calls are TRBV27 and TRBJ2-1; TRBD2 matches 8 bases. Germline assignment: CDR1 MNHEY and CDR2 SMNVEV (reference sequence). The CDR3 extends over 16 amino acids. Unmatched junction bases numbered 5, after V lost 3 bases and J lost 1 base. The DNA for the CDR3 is TGTGCCAGCAGTTTCGGGACTAGGATATCCTACAATGAGCAGTTCTTC. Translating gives CASSFGTRISYNEQFF.

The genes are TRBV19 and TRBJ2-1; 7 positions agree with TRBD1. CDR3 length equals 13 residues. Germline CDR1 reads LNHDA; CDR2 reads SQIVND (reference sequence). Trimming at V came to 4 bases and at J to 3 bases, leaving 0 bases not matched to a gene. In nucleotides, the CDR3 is TGTGCCAGTAGTAGGGACAGCTACAATGAGCAGTTCTTC. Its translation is CASSRDSYNEQFF.

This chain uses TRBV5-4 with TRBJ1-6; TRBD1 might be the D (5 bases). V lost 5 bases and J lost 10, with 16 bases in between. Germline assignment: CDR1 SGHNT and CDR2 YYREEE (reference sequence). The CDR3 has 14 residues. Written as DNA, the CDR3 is TGTGCCAGCAGGGCGGGGGATGAGGTATCACCCCTCCACTTT. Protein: CASRAGDEVSPLHF.

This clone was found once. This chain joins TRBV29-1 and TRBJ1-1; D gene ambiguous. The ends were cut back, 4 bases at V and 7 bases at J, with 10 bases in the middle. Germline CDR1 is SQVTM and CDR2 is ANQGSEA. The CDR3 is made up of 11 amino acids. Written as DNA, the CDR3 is TGCAGCGTTGCCCTAACCCATGAAGCTTTCTTT. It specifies CSVALTHEAFF. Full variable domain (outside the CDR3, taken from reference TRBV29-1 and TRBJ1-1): SAVISQKPSRDICQRGTSLTIQCQVDSQVTMMFWYRQQPGQSLTLIATANQGSEATYESGFVIDKFPISRPNLTFSTLTVSNMSPEDSSIYLCSVALTHEAFFGQGTRLTVV.

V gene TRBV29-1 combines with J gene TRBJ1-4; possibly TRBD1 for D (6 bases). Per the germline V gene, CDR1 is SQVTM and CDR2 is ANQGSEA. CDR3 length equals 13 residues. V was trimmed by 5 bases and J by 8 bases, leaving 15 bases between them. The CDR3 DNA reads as TGCAGCGTTTTCCAAAATACAGGGGAAAAACTGTTTTTT. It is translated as CSVFQNTGEKLFF.

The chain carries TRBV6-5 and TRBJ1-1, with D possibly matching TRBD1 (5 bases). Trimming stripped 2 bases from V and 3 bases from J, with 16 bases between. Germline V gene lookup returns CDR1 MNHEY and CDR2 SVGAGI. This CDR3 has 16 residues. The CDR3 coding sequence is TGTGCCAGCAGTTACGGGGCTTGGGGTAGGGACACTGAAGCTTTCTTT. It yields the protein CASSYGAWGRDTEAFF.

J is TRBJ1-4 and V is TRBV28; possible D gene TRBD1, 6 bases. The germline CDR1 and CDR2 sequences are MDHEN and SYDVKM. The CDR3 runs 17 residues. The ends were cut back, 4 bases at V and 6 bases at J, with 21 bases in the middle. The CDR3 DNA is TGTGCCAGCAGTTCCACGGCAGGGGCCCGGTTCGATGAAAAACTGTTTTTT. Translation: CASSSTAGARFDEKLFF.

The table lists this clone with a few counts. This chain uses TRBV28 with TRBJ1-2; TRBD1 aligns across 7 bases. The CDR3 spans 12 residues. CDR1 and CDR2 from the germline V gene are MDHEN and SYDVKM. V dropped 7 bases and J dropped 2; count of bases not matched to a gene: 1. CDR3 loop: CASTTGNYGYTF. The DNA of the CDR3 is TGTGCCAGCACGACAGGGAACTATGGCTACACCTTC.

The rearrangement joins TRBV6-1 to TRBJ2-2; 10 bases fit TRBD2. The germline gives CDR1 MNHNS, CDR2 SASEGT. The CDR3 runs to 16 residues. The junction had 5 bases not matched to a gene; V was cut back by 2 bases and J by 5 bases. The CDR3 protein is CASSEMLAGETGELFF. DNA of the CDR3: TGTGCCAGCAGTGAAATGCTAGCGGGGGAGACCGGGGAGCTGTTTTTT.

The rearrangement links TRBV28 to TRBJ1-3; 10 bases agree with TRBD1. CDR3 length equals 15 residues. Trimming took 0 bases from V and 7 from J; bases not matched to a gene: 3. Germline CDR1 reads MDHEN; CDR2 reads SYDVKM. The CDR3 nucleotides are TGTGCCAGCAGTTTATGGGACAGGGGGAGCAACACCATATATTTT. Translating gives CASSLWDRGSNTIYF.

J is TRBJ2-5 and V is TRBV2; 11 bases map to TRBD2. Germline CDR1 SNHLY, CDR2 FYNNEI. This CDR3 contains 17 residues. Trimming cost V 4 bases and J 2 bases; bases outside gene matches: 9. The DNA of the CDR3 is TGTGCCAGCAGTGTCACTAGCGGGGGCTCAAATCAAGAGACCCAGTACTTC. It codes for CASSVTSGGSNQETQYF.

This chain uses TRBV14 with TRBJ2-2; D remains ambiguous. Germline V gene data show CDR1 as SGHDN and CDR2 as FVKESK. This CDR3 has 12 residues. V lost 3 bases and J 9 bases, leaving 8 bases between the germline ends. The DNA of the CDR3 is TGTGCCAGCAGCCACCGAGAGCGGGAGCTGTTTTTT. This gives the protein CASSHRERELFF.

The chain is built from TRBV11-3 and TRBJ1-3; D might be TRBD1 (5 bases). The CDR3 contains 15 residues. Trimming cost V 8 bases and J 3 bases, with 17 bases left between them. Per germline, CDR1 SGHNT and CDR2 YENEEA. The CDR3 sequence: CASARGGDLGNTIYF. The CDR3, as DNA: TGTGCCAGCGCCCGGGGAGGGGACCTTGGAAACACCATATATTTT.

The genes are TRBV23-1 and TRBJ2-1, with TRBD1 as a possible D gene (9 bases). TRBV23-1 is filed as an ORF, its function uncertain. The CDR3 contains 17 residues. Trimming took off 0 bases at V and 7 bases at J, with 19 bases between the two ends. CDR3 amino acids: CASSQSTGGTGRNEQFF. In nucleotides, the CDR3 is TGCGCCAGCAGTCAATCGACGGGGGGGACAGGGAGAAATGAGCAGTTCTTC.

Here the CDR3 DNA reads TGTGCCACCGTCCCCGTACCGGGACTAGCGTTAGGCGGGGAGCTGTTTTTT. It specifies CATVPVPGLALGGELFF. The chain uses TRBV28 and TRBJ2-2, with TRBD2 matching 10 bases. V trimming: 10 bases; J trimming: 7 bases; junction bases outside the gene matches: 18. The germline V gene has CDR1 MDHEN and CDR2 SYDVKM. This CDR3 spans 17 amino acids.

The CDR3 coding sequence is TGTGCCAGCAGTTACTCAGCGGGCCAAGCCTACGAGCAGTACTTC. Protein product: CASSYSAGQAYEQYF. This chain links TRBV6-6 with TRBJ2-7; D perhaps matches TRBD2 (6 bases). The CDR3 has 15 residues. CDR1 MNHNY and CDR2 SVGAGI come from the germline V gene (reference sequence). The V and J ends lost 0 bases and 2 bases respectively, with 11 bases between them.

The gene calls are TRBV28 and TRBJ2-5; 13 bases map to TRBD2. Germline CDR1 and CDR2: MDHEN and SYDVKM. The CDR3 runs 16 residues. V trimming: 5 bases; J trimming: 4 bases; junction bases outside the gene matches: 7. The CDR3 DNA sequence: TGTGCCAGCAGTCATCGGACTAGCGGGAGTCGAGAGACCCAGTACTTC. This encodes CASSHRTSGSRETQYF.

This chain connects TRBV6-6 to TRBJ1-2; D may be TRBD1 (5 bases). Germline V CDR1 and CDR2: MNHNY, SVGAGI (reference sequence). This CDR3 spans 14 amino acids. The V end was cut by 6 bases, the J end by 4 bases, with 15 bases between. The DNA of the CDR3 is TGTGCCAGCAGATCCCAGGATAGGGGCTATGGCTACACCTTC. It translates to CASRSQDRGYGYTF.

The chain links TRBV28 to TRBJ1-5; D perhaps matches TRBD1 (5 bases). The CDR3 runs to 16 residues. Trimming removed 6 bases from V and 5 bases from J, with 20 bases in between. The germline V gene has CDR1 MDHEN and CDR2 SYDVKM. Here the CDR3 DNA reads TGTGCCAGCAGCTCCTTACCAGGGAATACCCATCAGCCCCAGCATTTT. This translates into CASSSLPGNTHQPQHF.